A selection of T cell receptor beta chains follows, all from one sample in a study of cytomegalovirus exposure and HLA in healthy donors. Method: immunoSEQ multiplex PCR; TCRdb's copy keeps in-frame clones and lacks some. The sample records around 120,000 clones, 70% to 80% being singletons. Sequencing was performed on PBMCs. The receptor set was obtained from a woman between 50 and 59 years old in good health and CMV-seronegative. Each CDR3 is given with its conserved first and last residue. The order of the fields is clone size, J gene, D gene, V gene, CDR3 protein, CDR3 DNA. The D gene is left open where the match is weak. Size tells how often a clone was seen (once, few, many) or the class of an expanded clone, and some rows leave it out.

size: NA
J: TRBJ1-2
D: TRBD1
V: TRBV6-4
CDR3: CASSDSGDRGFRGYTF
DNA: TGTGCCAGCAGTGACTCTGGGGACAGGGGATTTAGGGGCTACACCTTC

size: once
J: TRBJ2-1
D: TRBD2
V: TRBV9
CDR3: CASNHLGEGFYNEQFF
DNA: TGTGCCAGCAACCACCTGGGGGAGGGCTTCTACAATGAGCAGTTCTTC

size: NA
J: TRBJ1-5
D: NA
V: TRBV7-2
CDR3: CASSRRSWTERNQPQHF
DNA: TGTGCCAGCAGCCGCCGTTCCTGGACAGAGAGAAATCAGCCCCAGCATTTT

size: NA
J: TRBJ2-7
D: NA
V: TRBV29-1
CDR3: CSVEARDGREQYF
DNA: TGCAGCGTTGAGGCGCGGGATGGGCGCGAGCAGTACTTC

size: NA
J: TRBJ2-1
D: TRBD2
V: TRBV29-1
CDR3: CSVVAGSYNEQFF
DNA: TGCAGCGTTGTAGCGGGTTCCTACAATGAGCAGTTCTTC

size: once
J: TRBJ1-1
D: TRBD1
V: TRBV5-1
CDR3: CASSLVSSDRGTEAFF
DNA: TGCGCCAGCAGCTTGGTTTCGTCGGACAGGGGCACTGAAGCTTTCTTT

size: NA
J: TRBJ1-2
D: NA
V: TRBV9
CDR3: CASSGGRGGDLYGYTF
DNA: TGTGCCAGCAGCGGGGGCCGGGGGGGAGATCTATATGGCTACACCTTC

size: NA
J: TRBJ1-5
D: NA
V: TRBV5-4
CDR3: CASSSPTGPQHF
DNA: TGTGCCAGCAGCTCCCCAACAGGGCCCCAGCATTTT

size: NA
J: TRBJ2-7
D: TRBD2
V: TRBV4-3
CDR3: CASSPLLGGGREQYF
DNA: TGCGCCAGCAGCCCTCTTCTGGGGGGAGGGCGCGAGCAGTACTTC

size: NA
J: TRBJ1-2
D: NA
V: TRBV6-5
CDR3: CASTLGGGRGYGYTF
DNA: TGTGCCAGCACCCTGGGTGGGGGCCGGGGCTATGGCTACACCTTC

size: NA
J: TRBJ2-5
D: NA
V: TRBV4-3
CDR3: CASSQVRDSGYQETQYF
DNA: TGCGCCAGCAGCCAAGTTCGGGATTCGGGATATCAAGAGACCCAGTACTTC

size: NA
J: TRBJ2-1
D: TRBD1
V: TRBV19
CDR3: CATGEGTGAYNEQFF
DNA: TGTGCCACCGGGGAGGGGACAGGGGCCTACAATGAGCAGTTCTTC

size: NA
J: TRBJ2-3
D: TRBD1
V: TRBV19
CDR3: CASSPPYTGTGNTDTQYF
DNA: TGTGCCAGTAGTCCACCCTATACCGGGACAGGAAACACAGATACGCAGTATTTT

size: NA
J: TRBJ2-3
D: NA
V: TRBV9
CDR3: CASSHSGGVTDTQYF
DNA: TGTGCCAGCAGCCATTCCGGAGGCGTGACAGATACGCAGTATTTT

size: NA
J: TRBJ2-7
D: TRBD2
V: TRBV27
CDR3: CASSSAGTSPLEQYF
DNA: TGTGCCAGCAGTTCCGCCGGGACTAGTCCTCTCGAGCAGTACTTC

size: once
J: TRBJ1-2
D: TRBD1
V: TRBV5-1
CDR3: CASSVRQGASRGYTF
DNA: TGCGCCAGCAGCGTAAGACAGGGGGCCTCTAGAGGCTACACCTTC

size: NA
J: TRBJ2-3
D: TRBD2
V: TRBV5-4
CDR3: CASSSKGLAGVSDTQYF
DNA: TGTGCCAGCAGCTCAAAGGGACTAGCGGGAGTTTCAGATACGCAGTATTTT

size: NA
J: TRBJ1-5
D: TRBD1
V: TRBV6-8
CDR3: CASTPSHQDRGYNQPQNF
DNA: TGTGCCAGCACTCCCTCCCATCAGGACAGGGGGTACAATCAGCCCCAGAATTTT

size: NA
J: TRBJ2-7
D: TRBD2
V: TRBV19
CDR3: CASSPRVGGYEQYF
DNA: TGTGCCAGTAGTCCCCGCGTGGGAGGGTACGAGCAGTACTTC

size: NA
J: TRBJ2-5
D: NA
V: TRBV19
CDR3: CASSPLGRRGETQYF
DNA: TGTGCCAGTAGTCCGCTAGGTCGACGAGGGGAGACCCAGTACTTC

size: once
J: TRBJ2-5
D: NA
V: TRBV27
CDR3: CASSPPLVSGGTQETQYF
DNA: TGTGCCAGCAGTCCCCCCTTGGTGAGCGGAGGTACCCAAGAGACCCAGTACTTC

size: NA
J: TRBJ2-5
D: TRBD2
V: TRBV7-8
CDR3: CASSLAVAGLLQETQYF
DNA: TGTGCCAGCAGCTTAGCGGTAGCGGGCCTTTTACAAGAGACCCAGTACTTC

size: NA
J: TRBJ2-7
D: NA
V: TRBV7-9
CDR3: CASSVSGYEQYF
DNA: TGTGCCAGCAGCGTGTCGGGATACGAGCAGTACTTC

size: NA
J: TRBJ1-1
D: NA
V: TRBV5-1
CDR3: CASSLRQANTEAFF
DNA: TGCGCCAGCAGCTTAAGACAGGCGAACACTGAAGCTTTCTTT

size: NA
J: TRBJ1-5
D: NA
V: TRBV6-6
CDR3: CASSEVDNQPQHF
DNA: TGTGCCAGCAGCGAGGTAGACAATCAGCCCCAGCATTTT

size: NA
J: TRBJ1-5
D: NA
V: TRBV7-8
CDR3: CASSPQTDNQPQHF
DNA: TGTGCCAGCAGCCCCCAGACAGACAATCAGCCCCAGCATTTT

size: NA
J: TRBJ1-1
D: NA
V: TRBV6-5
CDR3: CASSYLVAGSNTEAFF
DNA: TGTGCCAGCAGTTATCTCGTGGCAGGGTCTAACACTGAAGCTTTCTTT

size: once
J: TRBJ2-2
D: NA
V: TRBV29-1
CDR3: CSVGESGLSTGELFF
DNA: TGCAGCGTTGGGGAGTCGGGGTTGTCAACCGGGGAGCTGTTTTTT

size: NA
J: TRBJ1-5
D: NA
V: TRBV7-2
CDR3: CASSTRSNQPQHF
DNA: TGTGCCAGCAGCACGCGATCCAATCAGCCCCAGCATTTT

size: NA
J: TRBJ1-5
D: NA
V: TRBV19
CDR3: CASGAQGGQPQHF
DNA: TGTGCCAGTGGCGCGCAGGGTGGTCAGCCCCAGCATTTT

size: NA
J: TRBJ1-1
D: TRBD1
V: TRBV5-1
CDR3: CASSLEQGLGSSTEAFF
DNA: TGCGCCAGCAGCTTGGAACAGGGGTTGGGCTCGAGCACTGAAGCTTTCTTT

size: NA
J: TRBJ1-5
D: NA
V: TRBV7-9
CDR3: CASSLGGGGQPQHF
DNA: TGTGCCAGCAGCTTGGGGGGAGGGGGGCAGCCCCAGCATTTT

size: NA
J: TRBJ2-2
D: TRBD2
V: TRBV9
CDR3: CASSVVAPAGAGELFF
DNA: TGTGCCAGCAGCGTAGTGGCCCCAGCGGGGGCCGGGGAGCTGTTTTTT

size: NA
J: TRBJ1-3
D: TRBD1
V: TRBV6-6
CDR3: CTSSSGQGNTIYF
DNA: TGTACCAGCAGTTCGGGACAGGGAAACACCATATATTTT

size: NA
J: TRBJ1-4
D: NA
V: TRBV5-1
CDR3: CASRTATNEKLFF
DNA: TGCGCCAGCAGGACAGCAACTAATGAAAAACTGTTTTTT

size: NA
J: TRBJ1-2
D: NA
V: TRBV7-9
CDR3: CASSLGRGPQDEGYTF
DNA: TGTGCCAGCAGCTTAGGCAGGGGCCCCCAGGATGAAGGCTACACCTTC

size: NA
J: TRBJ2-3
D: TRBD2
V: TRBV7-9
CDR3: CASSLDGAGAADTQYF
DNA: TGTGCCAGCAGCTTAGATGGGGCGGGAGCGGCAGATACGCAGTATTTT

size: NA
J: TRBJ1-2
D: NA
V: TRBV5-4
CDR3: CASSVTVPDGGYTF
DNA: TGTGCCAGCAGCGTGACAGTGCCCGACGGAGGCTACACCTTC

size: few
J: TRBJ2-4
D: NA
V: TRBV30
CDR3: CAWSVMRARPRVAKNIQYF
DNA: TGTGCCTGGAGTGTAATGAGGGCGAGACCTCGAGTGGCCAAAAACATTCAGTACTTC

size: NA
J: TRBJ1-3
D: NA
V: TRBV14
CDR3: CASSHTGNTIYF
DNA: TGTGCCAGCAGCCACACTGGAAACACCATATATTTT

size: NA
J: TRBJ1-5
D: TRBD1
V: TRBV28
CDR3: CASSPDREYQPQHF
DNA: TGTGCCAGCAGCCCAGACAGGGAGTATCAGCCCCAGCATTTT

size: NA
J: TRBJ2-7
D: TRBD1
V: TRBV5-5
CDR3: CASSLNTGTGEEQYF
DNA: TGTGCCAGCAGCTTGAATACAGGAACAGGGGAGGAGCAGTACTTC

size: NA
J: TRBJ1-1
D: NA
V: TRBV7-9
CDR3: CSSSLDTGKAFF
DNA: TGTTCCAGCAGCTTAGACACGGGGAAAGCTTTCTTT

size: few
J: TRBJ1-2
D: NA
V: TRBV5-1
CDR3: CASSLEVGLENGYPF
DNA: TGCGCCAGCAGCTTGGAGGTGGGACTGGAAAATGGCTACCCCTTC

size: NA
J: TRBJ1-1
D: NA
V: TRBV7-5
CDR3: CARSLGQGLEPEAFF
DNA: TGTGCCAGAAGCTTGGGACAGGGTCTAGAGCCTGAAGCTTTCTTT